The 10 T cell receptor beta chains presented below share a single source sample, sequenced in a study of beta chain features in type 1 diabetes. cDNA synthesis used the whole RNA isolate, giving expressed TCRB sequences. Using immunoSEQ multiplex PCR, the repertoire was profiled, and TCRdb retains in-frame clones only, with some absent. The sample has about 150,000 clones, over 7.5% seen once. Input material: central memory CD4+ T cells from blood. The receptors stem from a man between 18 and 35 years old in good health.

The chain has TRBV4-1 and TRBJ1-2, with D unresolved. Trimming stripped 0 bases from V and 2 bases from J, with 7 bases between. This CDR3 contains 14 residues. Germline lookup yields CDR1 MGHRA and CDR2 YSYEKL. CDR3 loop: CASSQDSRNYGYTF. The CDR3 region has the DNA TGCGCCAGCAGCCAAGATTCCCGGAACTATGGCTACACCTTC.

This clone has more than one count but fewer than ten. This rearrangement joins TRBV7-2 to TRBJ2-7; a weak D match, TRBD1 (6 bases). The V gene lost 4 bases and the J gene lost 1 base, with 14 bases spanning the gap. The germline V gene has CDR1 SGHTA and CDR2 FQGNSA. This CDR3 comprises 15 residues. The CDR3, as DNA: TGTGCCAGCAGCTGGGGGCAGATCCCATCCTACGAGCAGTACTTC. Translation: CASSWGQIPSYEQYF.

There are a few counts of this clone. The sample holds other DNA sequences that translate to the same CDR3. V usage is TRBV7-2 and J usage is TRBJ2-3, with 7 bases identical to TRBD2. V shed 1 base and J 5 bases; nucleotides not matched to a gene: 6. Looked up from germline, CDR1 is SGHTA and CDR2 is FQGNSA. The CDR3 consists of 15 residues. The CDR3 is CASSLVAGAGDTQYF. In DNA, the CDR3 is TGTGCCAGCAGCTTAGTAGCGGGTGCCGGAGATACGCAGTATTTT.

The sample holds a few counts of this clone. The chain carries TRBV28 and TRBJ1-5, with TRBD1 matching 10 bases. CDR3 length: 17 residues. The V segment lost 6 bases and the J segment 3 bases; nucleotides outside the gene matches: 11. Germline CDR1 is MDHEN and CDR2 is SYDVKM. CDR3 nucleotide sequence: TGTGCCAGCAGCTCCTTCACCGGGACAGGGGTCAATCAGCCCCAGCATTTT. Translation: CASSSFTGTGVNQPQHF.

This clone occurred many times. The chain recombines TRBV11-2 with TRBJ2-5; no firm D call. This CDR3 is 12 amino acids long. V was clipped by 1 base and J by 5 bases, with 5 bases between them. CDR1 SGHAT and CDR2 FQNNGV come from the germline V gene. The CDR3: CASSLVEETQYF. The DNA of the CDR3 is TGTGCCAGCAGCTTAGTTGAGGAGACCCAGTACTTC.

There are a few counts of this clone. V gene TRBV5-1 combines with J gene TRBJ2-1; D not certain. V gave up 6 bases and J gave up 0 bases, with 13 bases separating them. Looked up from germline, CDR1 is SGHRS and CDR2 is YFSETQ. CDR3 length equals 15 residues. In DNA form, the CDR3 reads TGCGCCAGCACCCCGGTTCCAAGCTCCTACAATGAGCAGTTCTTC. This encodes CASTPVPSSYNEQFF.

This clone appeared a few times. Germline is not matched at one junction end, which may reflect a read error. CDR3 coding DNA: TGTGCCAGCAGCGGGACAGGCACGGATACGCAGTATTTT. It is translated as CASSGTGTDTQYF. The V call is TRBV28, the J call TRBJ2-3; TRBD1 matches 8 bases. The CDR3 runs 13 residues. Germline V gene sequence: CDR1 MDHEN, CDR2 SYDVKM.

Only a few counts were recorded for this clone. This chain uses TRBV28 with TRBJ1-3; tentative D call: TRBD1 (6 bases). Germline V gene sequence: CDR1 MDHEN, CDR2 SYDVKM. V was clipped by 5 bases and J by 2 bases, with 16 bases between them. The CDR3 extends over 16 amino acids. Written as DNA, the CDR3 is TGTGCCAGCAGTCCCCGCGTAGGGGGACCTGGAAACACCATATATTTT. Its translation: CASSPRVGGPGNTIYF.

CDR3 nucleotides: TGTGCCAGCAGCCCCCGAAAGGGCGGGAGGAGCAATGAGCAGTTCTTC. Protein sequence: CASSPRKGGRSNEQFF. This chain links TRBV7-3 with TRBJ2-1, with 8 positions matching TRBD2. V dropped 5 bases and J dropped 6; count of bases not matched to a gene: 12. Germline-derived CDR1 and CDR2 are SGHTA and FQGTGA. The CDR3 consists of 16 residues.

The rearrangement joins TRBV28 to TRBJ1-5; D is ambiguous. The CDR3 spans 14 residues. V gave up 3 bases and J gave up 0 bases, with 6 bases separating them. Germline values: CDR1 MDHEN, CDR2 SYDVKM. The CDR3 region is CASSLQSSNQPQHF. The CDR3 region has the DNA TGTGCCAGCAGTTTGCAGTCTAGCAATCAGCCCCAGCATTTT. Using reference TRBV28 and TRBJ1-5 for the parts outside the CDR3, the full variable domain is DVKVTQSSRYLVKRTGEKVFLECVQDMDHENMFWYRQDPGLGLRLIYFSYDVKMKEKGDIPEGYSVSREKKERFSLILESASTNQTSMYLCASSLQSSNQPQHFGDGTRLSIL.